The present T cell receptor (beta chain) was sequenced within a study of cytomegalovirus exposure and HLA in healthy donors. Germline-derived CDR1 and CDR2 are KGHSH and LQKENI. The length of the CDR3 is 13 residues. Trimming stripped 0 bases from V and 4 bases from J, with 7 bases between. Regarding this clone: What it binds is not known.

The primer mix had 60 Vbeta and 13 Jbeta primers. Method: immunoSEQ multiplex PCR; TCRdb's copy keeps in-frame clones and lacks some. The sample is made up of about 64,000 clones, and the top ten hold 3.6% of it. General observations from the study: Trimming of TCR beta V- and J-genes showed a link, identified in a later analysis, to a missense DCLRE1C variant.

V gene TRBV18 combines with J gene TRBJ2-7; TRBD2 is a possible D gene (5 bases). Sample: PBMCs. This clonotype originated in a woman aged 18-29 years in good health and CMV-seronegative. In DNA, the CDR3 is TGTGCCAGCTCACCACCGCCGGGGTACGAGCAGTACTTC. This encodes CASSPPPGYEQYF.